This T cell receptor beta chain was identified during a study of blood T cell repertoires in COVID-19. This CDR3 is 13 amino acids long. The V gene end was trimmed by 5 bases and the J gene end by 8 bases; junction bases not matched to a gene: 8. Germline V gene data show CDR1 as MNHEY and CDR2 as SVGAGI. TCRdb's table, derived via immunoSEQ multiplex PCR, lists solely in-frame clones and lacks some. The table lists 150,000 to 190,000 clones, around 83% of them singletons. The V call is TRBV6-5, the J call TRBJ1-2; 7 nucleotides line up with TRBD1. This sequence was found in a woman aged 55-70 years with COVID-19, enrolled during active disease. What was sequenced was peripheral blood. The CDR3 protein is CASSLQGLKGYTF. The CDR3 DNA follows: TGTGCCAGCAGTCTACAGGGGCTGAAGGGCTACACCTTC.